This T cell receptor beta chain was sequenced in a study of shared clonotypes between healthy human individuals. Study-wide findings and caveats: Some clonotypes were shared by all four sorted-subset donors, while others were not shared. The non-shared ones had lower generation probabilities than the shared ones. A few donors had about 5.1% of their naive CD4 clonotypes in common.

Genomic DNA (from each subset) was split evenly across several immunoSEQ plates. Libraries were prepared by immunoSEQ multiplex PCR; TCRdb keeps only in-frame clonotypes and omits some of them. The sample records roughly 2 million clones, 90% to 95% being singletons. Those who donated, Caucasian adults without exception, all lived in Nashville, Tennessee. Germline-derived CDR1 and CDR2 are SGHVS and FQNEAQ. The length of the CDR3 is 13 residues. V was clipped by 2 bases and J by 3 bases, with 6 bases between them. Concerning this clone itself: The antigen is unknown.

The chain couples TRBV7-8 to TRBJ2-3, with D hard to call. Sequencing was done on a sample of naive CD4+ T cells sorted from blood. The subset is: CD45RA+ positively selected. This receptor was obtained from a young man in good health. The CDR3 DNA follows: TGTGCCAGCAGCTTAATCGGTACAGATACGCAGTATTTT. As protein: CASSLIGTDTQYF.